This TCR beta chain is drawn from a study of blood T cells in healthy people across ages. Study information: Every two T cells gave about one barcoded beta molecule via template switching.

Together with a sample-barcoded 5' primer, a J-beta primer mix was included in a second PCR lasting about 7 to 12 cycles. TCRdb processed the 5' RACE reads anew with MiXCR; each CDR3 protein has one entry. The sample carries approximately 600,000 distinct CDR3 sequences, around three fifths recorded once. The CDR3 length is 13 residues. With V trimmed by 3 bases and J by 7 bases, 8 bases remained unmatched. Looked up from germline, CDR1 is DFQATT and CDR2 is SNEGSKA (reference sequence). The authors isolated at least 6.5 million PBMCs per sample. Whole-study findings and limits: It was found that TCR beta diversity correlated strongly with the percentage of naive T cells. Roughly linearly, TCR beta diversity per million T cells fell as age increased.

About this clonotype itself: Its antigen is still unknown.

The chain carries TRBV20-1 and TRBJ2-5, with 7 bases fitting TRBD2. The material sequenced was blood. The clonotype originates from a man aged 55 to 70 in good health. This CDR3 reads CSARGGGSGTQYF. The DNA of the CDR3 is TGCAGTGCTAGGGGCGGGGGTAGCGGGACCCAGTACTTC.